This is a list of T cell receptor beta chains from one sample in a study of blood T cell repertoires in COVID-19. TCRdb's copy holds only in-frame clones and misses some; the assay was immunoSEQ multiplex PCR. The sample records a few hundred thousand clones, 80% to 90% being singletons. Sequenced sample: PBMCs or T cells enriched from blood (not recorded which). These receptors were taken from a woman in her sixties who had recovered from COVID-19. CDR3s include the opening cysteine and the closing phenylalanine or tryptophan.

v_gene: TRBV12-3/TRBV12-4
CDR3aa: CASEGVGAEAFF

v_gene: TRBV19
CDR3aa: CASSKRGTDTQYF

v_gene: TRBV7-9
CDR3aa: CASNSRGGTEAFF

v_gene: TRBV19
CDR3aa: CASSIQVHNSPLHF

v_gene: TRBV2
CDR3aa: CASSRDRGRNSPLHF

v_gene: TRBV6-5
CDR3aa: CASGAWETQYF

v_gene: TRBV19
CDR3aa: CASSRDRNQPQHF

v_gene: TRBV5-5
CDR3aa: CASSSLAGGSSYNEQFF

v_gene: TRBV6-5
CDR3aa: CASRGTGEYNEQFF

v_gene: TRBV18
CDR3aa: CASSSDRVSYNEQFF

v_gene: TRBV29-1
CDR3aa: CSVEGTANYGYTF

v_gene: TRBV29-1
CDR3aa: CSVGLLNTEAFF

v_gene: TRBV18
CDR3aa: CASSRTGDNQPQHF

v_gene: TRBV19
CDR3aa: CASSMGEGTVGTGELFF

v_gene: TRBV19
CDR3aa: CASRFGGLNTGELFF

v_gene: TRBV2
CDR3aa: CASSEFNRLGEQYF

v_gene: TRBV5-1
CDR3aa: CASSLAGEEYQPQHF

v_gene: TRBV5-1
CDR3aa: CASSERENRGGTEAFF

v_gene: TRBV25-1
CDR3aa: CASSDREGKLFF

v_gene: TRBV4-1
CDR3aa: CASSQVQGGNTIYF

v_gene: TRBV2
CDR3aa: CASSEVAGGQDTQYF

v_gene: TRBV7-9
CDR3aa: CASSPSQATPGGYTF

v_gene: TRBV27
CDR3aa: CASRGWGGNEEKLFF

v_gene: TRBV11-2
CDR3aa: CASSYEPGHAYEQYF

v_gene: TRBV4-2
CDR3aa: CASSPRKASGGPRAGELFF

v_gene: TRBV10-3
CDR3aa: CAISEGGAQGEKLFF

v_gene: TRBV1
CDR3aa: CTSSQRTRRAYNEQFF

v_gene: TRBV6-6
CDR3aa: CASRRSRGDPNEKLFF

v_gene: TRBV11-2
CDR3aa: CASSLVLASTDTQYF

v_gene: TRBV3-1/TRBV3-2
CDR3aa: CASSLGQGGYGYTF

v_gene: TRBV6-1
CDR3aa: CASSEARGGRTGELFF

v_gene: TRBV3-1/TRBV3-2
CDR3aa: CASSQNLGRGAGETQYF

v_gene: TRBV5-1
CDR3aa: CASSWAGGGNTIYF

v_gene: TRBV7-9
CDR3aa: CASSLPGQVNEQFF

v_gene: TRBV27
CDR3aa: CASSLGGGAGGYTF

v_gene: TRBV27
CDR3aa: CASSHRGTHTDTQYF

v_gene: TRBV4-1
CDR3aa: CASAPDRSQQPQHF

v_gene: TRBV29-1
CDR3aa: CSVELSTSGDTEAFF

v_gene: TRBV3-1/TRBV3-2
CDR3aa: CASSRPGQLGSPLHF

v_gene: TRBV4-1
CDR3aa: CASSPSTGNYGYTF